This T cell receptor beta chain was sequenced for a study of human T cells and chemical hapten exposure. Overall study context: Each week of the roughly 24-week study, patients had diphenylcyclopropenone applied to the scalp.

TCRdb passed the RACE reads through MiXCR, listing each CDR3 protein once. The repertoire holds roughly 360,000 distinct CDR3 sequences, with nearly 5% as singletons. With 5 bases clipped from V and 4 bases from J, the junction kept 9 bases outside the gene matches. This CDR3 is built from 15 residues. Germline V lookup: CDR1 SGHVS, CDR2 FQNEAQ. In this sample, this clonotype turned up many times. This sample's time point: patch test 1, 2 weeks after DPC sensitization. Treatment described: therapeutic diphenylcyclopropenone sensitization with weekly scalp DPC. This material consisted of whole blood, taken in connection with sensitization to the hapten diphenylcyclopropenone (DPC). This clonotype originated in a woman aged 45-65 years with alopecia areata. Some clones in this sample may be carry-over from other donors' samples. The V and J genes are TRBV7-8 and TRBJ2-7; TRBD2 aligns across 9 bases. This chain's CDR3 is CASSLSGGTIYEQYF. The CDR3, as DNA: TGTGCCAGCAGCCTTAGCGGGGGAACTATTTACGAGCAGTACTTC.